This T cell receptor beta chain comes out of a study of regulatory dendritic cells for organ transplantation. Whole-study results and caveats: Between individuals, the alloreactive memory CD8+ T cell pool differed considerably. Memory CD8+ T cells were the most oligoclonal; naive cells were highly diverse. Memory CD8+ clonal expansion seemed more limited with regulatory than mature dendritic cells.

TCRdb keeps only in-frame clones here, not all; method: immunoSEQ multiplex PCR. The top ten hold approximately 19% of the sample, which has 8,500 to 13,000 clones, around two thirds seen once. The CDR3 length is 14 residues. Germline assignment: CDR1 SEHNR and CDR2 FQNEAQ (reference sequence). The V end was cut by 4 bases, the J end by 5 bases, with 14 bases between. Memory T cells were CD45RO+, naive were CD45RA+, sorted by FACS. About this clone: The target antigen is unknown.

The sample consisted of memory CD8+ T cells from blood. Subset meaning: CD45RO+ memory T cells. The receptor was isolated from a human donor in good health. This chain links TRBV7-9 with TRBJ2-5; tentatively, D is TRBD1 or TRBD2 (5 bases each). The DNA for the CDR3 is TGTGCCAGCAGCTCCTCGGGGCGCCTCGAGACCCAGTACTTC. It is translated as CASSSSGRLETQYF. Full variable domain (remainder filled in from reference TRBV7-9 and TRBJ2-5): DTGVSQNPRHKITKRGQNVTFRCDPISEHNRLYWYRQTLGQGPEFLTYFQNEAQLEKSRLLSDRFSAERPKGSFSTLEIQRTEQGDSAMYLCASSSSGRLETQYFGPGTRLLVL.